Listed here are 10 T cell receptor beta chains from one sample, sequenced in a study of resident and recirculating memory T cells in vitiligo. The repertoire was sequenced with immunoSEQ multiplex PCR; TCRdb's copy has only in-frame clones and lacks some. Of 70,000 to 85,000 clones in the sample, 90% to 95% are singletons; the top ten hold around 4.6%. Sequenced material: blood. The receptors were sampled from a male donor with vitiligo.

This clone came up once. J is TRBJ2-3 and V is TRBV4-3; 9 bases are a match to TRBD1. The trim removed 6 bases at V and 6 bases at J, leaving 7 bases unmatched. The CDR3 consists of 14 residues. The V gene's germline CDR1 is LGHNA and CDR2 YSLEER. This chain's CDR3 is CASRRGTGSDTQYF. CDR3 nucleotide sequence: TGCGCCAGCAGACGGGGGACAGGGTCTGATACGCAGTATTTT.

The count of this clone is one. The chain links TRBV5-1 to TRBJ2-7, with 9 bases lining up with TRBD1. Per the germline V gene, CDR1 is SGHRS and CDR2 is YFSETQ. V gave up 4 bases and J gave up 3 bases; unmatched junction bases: 11. This CDR3 comprises 16 residues. CDR3 sequence: CASSTSGTGPYYEQYF. The CDR3 region has the DNA TGCGCCAGCAGCACCTCCGGGACAGGGCCGTACTACGAGCAGTACTTC.

The gene calls are TRBV11-2 and TRBJ2-3, with 7 bases that match TRBD1. Germline trimming cut 6 bases from V and 2 bases from J; bases unmatched to any gene: 8. CDR3 length: 15 residues. Germline V gene lookup returns CDR1 SGHAT and CDR2 FQNNGV. The CDR3 loop is CASSSPGQTTDTQYF. In nucleotides, the CDR3 is TGTGCCAGCAGTTCGCCGGGACAGACCACAGATACGCAGTATTTT. The full variable domain, in which reference TRBV11-2 and TRBJ2-3 provide the parts outside the CDR3, is EAGVAQSPRYKIIEKRQSVAFWCNPISGHATLYWYQQILGQGPKLLIQFQNNGVVDDSQLPKDRFSAERLKGVDSTLKIQPAKLEDSAVYLCASSSPGQTTDTQYFGPGTRLTVL.

The chain carries TRBV28 and TRBJ1-1, with 7 bases that match TRBD1. The V segment lost 2 bases and the J segment 2 bases; nucleotides outside the gene matches: 5. Germline CDR1 reads MDHEN; CDR2 reads SYDVKM. This CDR3 is 15 amino acids long. Here the CDR3 DNA reads TGTGCCAGCAGTTTAGTTAACAGGGGAAACACTGAAGCTTTCTTT. This translates into CASSLVNRGNTEAFF.

V and J are TRBV10-1 and TRBJ1-5; TRBD1 might be the D (6 bases). CDR1 WNHNN and CDR2 SYGVQD come from the germline V gene (reference sequence). V was trimmed by 4 bases and J by 7 bases, leaving 26 bases between them. This CDR3 is built from 18 residues. The CDR3 sequence: CASSGGPHQRSPKQPQHF. The DNA for the CDR3 is TGCGCCAGCAGTGGGGGGCCCCATCAACGATCCCCGAAGCAGCCCCAGCATTTT.

The chain is built from TRBV9 and TRBJ2-1; 12 positions match TRBD1. Germline loops: CDR1 SGDLS, CDR2 YYNGEE. V was pared by 3 bases and J by 8 bases, with 6 bases of the junction left unmatched. This CDR3 has 15 residues. The CDR3 here is CASSGRDRGLYEQFF. The CDR3 region has the DNA TGTGCCAGCAGCGGCCGGGACAGGGGGCTATATGAGCAGTTCTTC.

The chain recombines TRBV4-3 with TRBJ1-3; the match to TRBD1 covers 7 bases. CDR3 length: 16 residues. The J segment lost 2 bases and the V segment lost 0 bases, leaving 4 bases of the junction unmatched. CDR1 and CDR2 (germline): LGHNA, YSLEER. CDR3 protein: CASSQEGDRAGNTIYF. The DNA for the CDR3 is TGCGCCAGCAGCCAAGAGGGCGACAGGGCTGGAAACACCATATATTTT.

CDR3 residues: CARRLLSGGNNTEAFF. The CDR3 coding sequence is TGCGCCAGACGGCTTTTATCAGGGGGAAACAACACTGAAGCTTTCTTT. This chain links TRBV4-1 with TRBJ1-1, with 7 bases identical to TRBD1. There are 16 residues in the CDR3. Germline-derived CDR1 and CDR2 are MGHRA and YSYEKL. V was pared by 9 bases and J by 2 bases, with 15 bases of the junction left unmatched.

This clone was observed once. The chain recombines TRBV28 with TRBJ2-2, with 9 bases identical to TRBD1. The germline V gene has CDR1 MDHEN and CDR2 SYDVKM. The junction had 3 bases not matched to a gene; V was cut back by 0 bases and J by 1 base. CDR3 length: 17 residues. Here the CDR3 DNA reads TGTGCCAGCAGTTTATGGGACAGGGGAAAGAACACCGGGGAGCTGTTTTTT. Protein: CASSLWDRGKNTGELFF.

This clone was recorded only once. The CDR3 nucleotides are TGTGCCACCACACCCAGCTCTGGGGCCAACGTCCTGACTTTC. Encoded protein: CATTPSSGANVLTF. The chain couples TRBV27 to TRBJ2-6; D ambiguous. The CDR3 has 14 amino acids. The V gene lost 10 bases and the J gene lost 0 bases, with 10 bases spanning the gap. The V gene's germline CDR1 is MNHEY and CDR2 SMNVEV (reference sequence). The full variable domain, with the rest looked up from reference TRBV27 and TRBJ2-6, is EAQVTQNPRYLITVTGKKLTVTCSQNMNHEYMSWYRQDPGLGLRQIYYSMNVEVTDKGDVPEGYKVSRKEKRNFPLILESPSPNQTSLYFCATTPSSGANVLTFGAGSRLTVL.